Sequencing of this TCR beta chain was carried out in a study of OX40 agonist ivuxolimab in advanced cancers. TCRdb's table, derived via immunoSEQ multiplex PCR, lists solely in-frame clones and lacks some. The sample shows tens of thousands of clones, approximately 76% of them seen only once. Sequences were derived from CD4+ or CD8+ T cells sorted from blood, sampled in a trial of the OX40 agonist ivuxolimab. The source of this sequence is an adult with an advanced solid tumor such as melanoma, head and neck, liver or kidney cancer.

CDR3 in DNA: TGTGCCAGCAGCTTAATCTATGACAGGCAGGGCGAGGGGGAGACCCAGTACTTC. It specifies CASSLIYDRQGEGETQYF. V and J are TRBV7-9 and TRBJ2-5; D might be TRBD1 (6 bases). The CDR3 is 18 amino acids. Germline V gene lookup returns CDR1 SEHNR and CDR2 FQNEAQ (reference sequence). The V and J ends lost 2 bases and 5 bases respectively, with 24 bases between them.